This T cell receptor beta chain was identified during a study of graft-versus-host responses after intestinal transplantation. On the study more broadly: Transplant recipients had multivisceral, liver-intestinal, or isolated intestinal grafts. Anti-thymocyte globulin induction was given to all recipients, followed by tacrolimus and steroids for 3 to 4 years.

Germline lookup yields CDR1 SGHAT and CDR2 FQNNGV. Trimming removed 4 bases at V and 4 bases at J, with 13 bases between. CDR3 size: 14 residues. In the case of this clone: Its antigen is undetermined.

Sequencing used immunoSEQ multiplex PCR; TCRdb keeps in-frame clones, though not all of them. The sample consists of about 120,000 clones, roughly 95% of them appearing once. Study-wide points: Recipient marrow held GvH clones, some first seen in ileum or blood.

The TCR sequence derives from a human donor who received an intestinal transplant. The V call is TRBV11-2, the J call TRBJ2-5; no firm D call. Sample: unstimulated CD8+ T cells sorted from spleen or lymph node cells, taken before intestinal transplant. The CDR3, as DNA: TGTGCCAGCAGCTCGGGCCCGGCCCGAGAGACCCAGTACTTC. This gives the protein CASSSGPARETQYF.